A selection of T cell receptor beta chains follows, all from one sample in a study of T cell responses to AZD1222 COVID-19 vaccine. TCRdb's copy holds only in-frame clones and misses some; the assay was immunoSEQ multiplex PCR. The sample lists under 150,000 clones, approximately 90% seen once, with roughly 3.1% in the top ten. This sample comprised peripheral blood, obtained on day 0 of AZD1222 vaccination. The receptors were sampled from an adult in good health. Both conserved end residues are part of each CDR3.

cdr3_aa j_call v_call
CASSLGLAGGGTYNEQFF TRBJ2-1 TRBV7-3
CATSRRHRDTPPYEQYF TRBJ2-7 TRBV15
CTSSPTRPRREGGTGELFF TRBJ2-2 TRBV1
CSVLTSWDGVYGYTF TRBJ1-2 TRBV29-1
CASSRRGGSDTGELFF TRBJ2-2 TRBV7-2
CASSSPGPTVYGYTF TRBJ1-2 TRBV5-8
CASSHSGGAADTQYF TRBJ2-3 TRBV3-1/TRBV3-2
CASSIDRGTQYF TRBJ2-5 TRBV19
CASSYSKLAKNIQYF TRBJ2-4 TRBV27
CTTFLLRDQETQYF TRBJ2-5 TRBV1
CASARGDEETQYF TRBJ2-5 TRBV7-2
CAWSGGENQPQHF TRBJ1-5 TRBV30
CASSSRLLGSTDTQYF TRBJ2-3 TRBV11-1
CASSWGPGNTGELFF TRBJ2-2 TRBV5-6
CASSIYQREIKNIQYF TRBJ2-4 TRBV19
CASSPPAGTGANVLTF TRBJ2-6 TRBV7-2
CASSLVRDSTNYGYTF TRBJ1-2 TRBV5-6
CASSFRALAGTTDTQYF TRBJ2-3 TRBV7-3
CASSVEAGMNTEAFF TRBJ1-1 TRBV9
CASSPLGPPEGTQPQHF TRBJ1-5 TRBV18
CASSPPGPGTQYF TRBJ2-3 TRBV19
CASSLLSSGINEQFF TRBJ2-1 TRBV5-1
CAWSGGGWTEAFF TRBJ1-1 TRBV30
CASSTYRDHAEAFF TRBJ1-1 TRBV5-6
CASSIGLALSSYNEQFF TRBJ2-1 TRBV19
CASSFGGNGAIYF TRBJ1-3 TRBV7-9
CAFTKGTYNSPLHF TRBJ1-6 TRBV30
CASSSVAGLNPSPLHF TRBJ1-6 TRBV6-6
CASSQEGRPGQGGKLFF TRBJ1-4 TRBV4-2
CASSQEQGYTEAFF TRBJ1-1 TRBV14
CASSQVISEAFF TRBJ1-1 TRBV3-1/TRBV3-2
CASKGGFGANVLTF TRBJ2-6 TRBV2
CASSRDINQPQHF TRBJ1-5 TRBV2
CATGQGIEQPQHF TRBJ1-5 TRBV12-3/TRBV12-4
CATSAATGVGTDTQYF TRBJ2-3 TRBV24-1
CASSEMWTGIEQFF TRBJ2-1 TRBV6-1
CAWGRNEQYF TRBJ2-7 TRBV30
CASSWTGGWDEQYF TRBJ2-7 TRBV5-1
CASSLPFREQFF TRBJ2-1 TRBV7-3
CASSLGQMNTEAFF TRBJ1-1 TRBV5-8
CASSSKGGGRRNMNTEAFF TRBJ1-1 TRBV18
CASSYSDTQYF TRBJ2-3 TRBV6-5
CASSPRGSGVYNEQFF TRBJ2-1 TRBV27
CASSRTDLGPQHF TRBJ1-5 TRBV12-3/TRBV12-4
CASSYGGLSTDTQYF TRBJ2-3 TRBV6-2/TRBV6-3
CASRKQSSYEQYF TRBJ2-7 TRBV6-5
CASSPSSPYEQYF TRBJ2-7 TRBV7-9
CAWSVAGRPVEAFF TRBJ1-1 TRBV30
CASSGTGYGYTF TRBJ1-2 TRBV9
CASSPWTVSGELFF TRBJ2-2 TRBV11-2
CASSLGEVNQPQHF TRBJ1-5 TRBV7-8
CASSPGTGFHEQYF TRBJ2-7 TRBV10-1
CASSFGDRDTGELFF TRBJ2-2 TRBV5-1